This T cell receptor beta chain is drawn from a study of regulatory T cells in long-lasting Graves disease. Study-level points and caveats: TRBV28, TRBJ1-2 and TRBJ2-5 emerged as the favored segments in persistent disease. More public clonotypes were shared by persistent patients (about 3,000) than by new patients (about 1,000).

Time point denoted: newly diagnosed GD, antithyroid drugs for less than 3 months. RNA isolated from PBMCs was used to make the TCR library. With V trimmed by 2 bases and J by 5 bases, 5 bases remained unmatched. The CDR3 is 14 amino acids. CDR1 is LGHNA and CDR2 is YSLEER in the germline V gene. This clonotype was detected many times. Its antigen is unknown. Investigators prepared the TCR beta libraries by applying iRepertoire HTBI primers and Arm-PCR of CDR3 regions. TCRdb independently ran MiXCR on the multiplex PCR reads; one entry per CDR3 protein. The sample consists of about 440,000 distinct CDR3 sequences, roughly 15% of them appearing once. The same sample was also used in a study of T cells in Graves' hyperthyroidism and ophthalmopathy.

Sequencing was performed on peripheral blood mononuclear cells (PBMCs), taken at new diagnosis, from a patient treated with antithyroid drugs. The TCR was taken from a woman in her 30s with Graves disease. The V gene is TRBV4-3, the J gene TRBJ2-7, with 8 bases fitting TRBD2. CDR3 region: CASSQREGGDEQYF. CDR3 in DNA: TGCGCCAGCAGCCAACGGGAGGGCGGGGACGAGCAGTACTTC.